A single sample gave rise to the 2 T cell receptor beta chains below, sequenced in a study of CD8+CD57+ T cells in acquired aplastic anemia. For CDR3 and TCR beta VDJ profiling, genomic DNA was the template used. Via MiXCR, TCRdb re-called the reads, giving one row per CDR3 protein. The sample includes over 150,000 distinct CDR3 sequences, around 50% of them seen just once. The specimen sequenced was sorted CD4+, CD8+, or CD8+CD57+ T cells (not recorded which) from PBMCs. The receptors originated from a human donor in good health, serving as a control.

This chain joins TRBV9 and TRBJ1-1, with TRBD1 matching 7 bases. The trim removed 3 bases at V and 5 bases at J, leaving 7 bases unmatched. This CDR3 has 14 residues. Germline CDR1 SGDLS, CDR2 YYNGEE. The CDR3, as DNA: TGTGCCAGCAGCGCGAGACAGGGTTTAACTGAAGCTTTCTTT. Translated: CASSARQGLTEAFF.

This sequence joins TRBV10-1 and TRBJ2-7; D ambiguous. CDR3 length: 11 amino acids. CDR1 and CDR2 (germline): WNHNN, SYGVQD (reference sequence). V lost 6 bases to trimming and J lost 2 bases, with 5 bases between them. The CDR3 sequence is CASSPPYEQYV. DNA for the CDR3: TGCGCCAGCAGCCCCCCCTACGAGCAGTACGTC.